Included here is one T cell receptor (beta chain) sequence, with context. MiXCR, run by TCRdb on the RT-PCR reads, gives a single entry per CDR3 protein. This table has about 700,000 distinct CDR3 sequences, 12% to 15% appearing once. CDR1 and CDR2 (germline): DFQATT, SNEGSKA (reference sequence). This CDR3 spans 18 amino acids. V was shortened by 6 bases and J by 0 bases, with 23 bases between the two germline ends. The sequence came from a female donor in good health, serving as a healthy control. Sequenced material: memory CD4+ T cells from blood. This rearrangement joins TRBV20-1 to TRBJ2-2, with D perhaps TRBD2 (5 bases). The DNA for the CDR3 is TGCAGTGCCGAGTCAACTCATGGGAGAACCGCGAACACCGGGGAGCTGTTTTTT. As protein: CSAESTHGRTANTGELFF.